The table lists the clone carrying this T cell receptor beta chain with a few counts. Its antigen remains unknown. These data are taken from a study of T cells after yellow fever vaccination. MiXCR, run by TCRdb on the 5' RACE reads, gives a single entry per CDR3 protein. The data hold around 300,000 distinct CDR3 sequences, with about 4% observed a single time. Study-wide results and caveats: Repertoires sorted by FACS could include abundant clonotypes that are contaminants from the bulk population. Post-booster reappearance was seen for most primary-vaccination clones (96% CD4, around 88% CD8). Researchers report a weaker secondary response that nonetheless peaked faster, day 5 versus 15.

Sample: PBMCs, taken 5 days after the yellow fever booster vaccination. This receptor was obtained from a man between 18 and 35 years old who received the YFV17D yellow fever vaccine.

The CDR3 sequence is CASSPPLGRQPQHF. The CDR3 DNA follows: TGTGCCAGCTCACCACCGCTCGGGAGACAGCCCCAGCATTTT. The rearrangement uses TRBV18 and TRBJ1-5; no reliable D call. Germline CDR1 is KGHSH and CDR2 is LQKENI. Trimming took 0 bases from V and 7 from J, leaving 10 bases between them. CDR3 length: 14 residues.